The sequence of this T cell receptor beta chain was determined in a study of T cell responses to AZD1222 COVID-19 vaccine. Regarding this clone: Its antigen is as yet unknown.

CDR1 and CDR2 (germline): SEHNR, FQNEAQ (reference sequence). The CDR3 spans 16 residues. Trimming left V 8 bases short and J 8 bases short, with 27 bases between. Broader study findings: Clonal diversity may have been underestimated, and the donors were mostly white British, with more females than males.

Clones were sequenced by immunoSEQ multiplex PCR, and TCRdb holds only the in-frame ones, with some missing. The table includes roughly 150,000 clones, 80% to 90% detected once. The chain links TRBV7-9 to TRBJ1-2; D is perhaps TRBD1 (5 bases). The sequencing here drew on peripheral blood, taken on day 0 of AZD1222 vaccination. This clonotype was obtained from an adult in good health. The CDR3, as DNA: TGTGCCAGCGGTTTGAATCAGGGAGCCCACCCGTGGGGCTACACCTTC. It specifies CASGLNQGAHPWGYTF.